This T cell receptor (beta chain) is drawn from a study of cytomegalovirus exposure and HLA in healthy donors. At the level of the study: Inside one of the first data releases sat around 80 million unique TCRs taken from HLA-typed donors.

PCR was performed using 60 Vbeta and 13 Jbeta primers. TCRdb's table, derived via immunoSEQ multiplex PCR, lists solely in-frame clones and lacks some. The data contain about 200,000 clones, roughly 85% of them singletons. Overall study findings and caveats: What a later analysis showed was that several of the most significant clusters appeared linked to common viral pathogens. Previous analysis showed most TCR beta V segments were productive about 87% or about 30% of the time.

This clone was recorded a few times. Antigen specificity is unknown. There are 14 residues in the CDR3. Trimming removed 5 bases from V and 4 bases from J; junction bases left unmatched: 3. The germline CDR1 and CDR2 sequences are SGHAT and FQNNGV. The rearrangement links TRBV11-2 to TRBJ1-2; 11 bases match TRBD1. The sequencing input was PBMCs. This receptor was taken from a woman between 45 and 60 years old in good health and CMV-seronegative. The CDR3 protein is CASSGTGGGYGYTF. The CDR3 DNA sequence: TGTGCCAGCAGCGGGACAGGGGGGGGCTATGGCTACACCTTC.